The rows below give T cell receptor beta chains drawn from one sample of a study of blood T cell repertoires in COVID-19. Assay: immunoSEQ multiplex PCR; the TCRdb copy retains only in-frame clones and omits some. The sample yields approximately 170,000 clones, over 90% seen once. The specimen was peripheral blood. These receptors all come from a woman aged 60 to 75 with COVID-19, enrolled during active disease. CDR3s include the opening cysteine and the closing phenylalanine or tryptophan. A D gene is named only where the DNA matches it firmly. Size values are once, few and many counts, or a class for expanded clones, and some rows have none.

d_call,j_call,clone_size,v_call,cdr3_aa,cdr3_nt
.,TRBJ1-6,.,TRBV9,CASSPQGEGSPLHF,TGTGCCAGCAGCCCACAGGGAGAAGGGTCACCCCTCCACTTT
TRBD1,TRBJ1-2,few,TRBV19,CASSFGTGYGYTF,TGTGCCAGTAGTTTCGGGACAGGGTATGGCTACACCTTC
.,TRBJ1-1,.,TRBV25-1,CASSRGGYTEAFF,TGTGCCAGCAGCCGGGGGGGGTACACTGAAGCTTTCTTT
.,TRBJ1-6,.,TRBV19,CASSDGVRGAYNSPLHF,TGTGCCAGTAGTGACGGGGTCCGTGGCGCCTATAATTCACCCCTCCACTTT
.,TRBJ2-1,once,TRBV5-1,CASSFGGGAAQENNEQFF,TGCGCCAGCAGCTTCGGAGGGGGGGCAGCCCAAGAGAACAATGAGCAGTTCTTC
.,TRBJ1-2,.,TRBV19,CASSMGTVYGYTF,TGTGCCAGTAGTATGGGTACAGTGTATGGCTACACCTTC
TRBD1,TRBJ1-2,.,TRBV4-3,CASSPGQGSHYGYTF,TGCGCCAGCAGCCCAGGACAGGGGTCGCACTATGGCTACACCTTC
.,TRBJ2-1,.,TRBV18,CASSPPSINEQFF,TGTGCCAGCTCACCACCATCCATCAATGAGCAGTTCTTC
TRBD2,TRBJ2-7,.,TRBV7-2,CASSPAAGSSYEQYF,TGTGCCAGCAGCCCCGCAGCGGGAAGCTCCTACGAGCAGTACTTC
.,TRBJ1-5,.,TRBV7-9,CASSAYGDQPQHF,TGTGCCAGCAGCGCTTACGGGGATCAGCCCCAGCATTTT
TRBD1,TRBJ1-1,once,TRBV6-2/TRBV6-3,CASSYRQGAMNTEAFF,TGTGCCAGCAGTTACAGACAGGGGGCGATGAACACTGAAGCTTTCTTT
.,TRBJ1-3,few,TRBV27,CASTYGGAQGNTIYF,TGTGCCAGCACCTACGGGGGGGCCCAAGGAAACACCATATATTTT
.,TRBJ1-2,.,TRBV3-1/TRBV3-2,CASSQYSRDFGRGYGYTF,TGTGCCAGCAGCCAATATAGCCGGGACTTTGGGAGGGGCTATGGCTACACCTTC
.,TRBJ1-3,.,TRBV9,CASSLGPRGGTGNTIYF,TGTGCCAGCAGCCTAGGCCCCCGAGGGGGTACTGGAAACACCATATATTTT
TRBD2,TRBJ2-2,.,TRBV7-9,CASSIPRRTSGRTNTGELFF,TGTGCCAGCAGCATCCCCCGACGGACTAGCGGGAGAACGAACACCGGGGAGCTGTTTTTT
TRBD2,TRBJ2-1,.,TRBV6-5,CASTSRGGYNEQFF,TGTGCCAGCACCTCCCGGGGGGGGTACAATGAGCAGTTCTTC
.,TRBJ1-6,.,TRBV7-9,CASSPTGNSPLHF,TGTGCCAGCAGCCCTACAGGGAACTCACCCCTCCACTTT
TRBD1,TRBJ1-2,.,TRBV10-3,CAISGANRPGTDFYGYTF,TGTGCCATCAGTGGGGCCAACCGTCCCGGGACAGACTTCTATGGCTACACCTTC
.,TRBJ2-7,few,TRBV19,CASSVRQGGYEQYF,TGTGCCAGTAGTGTTCGACAGGGAGGCTACGAGCAGTACTTC
.,TRBJ2-3,.,TRBV7-6,CASSLLGPSSTDTQYF,TGTGCCAGCAGCTTACTGGGGCCATCCAGTACAGATACGCAGTATTTT
.,TRBJ1-2,.,TRBV29-1,CSVEDRGEYGYTF,TGCAGCGTTGAAGATCGGGGGGAATATGGCTACACCTTC
.,TRBJ1-1,few,TRBV7-9,CASSPRSSAEAFF,TGTGCCAGCAGCCCTCGTTCGAGCGCCGAAGCTTTCTTT
TRBD1,TRBJ1-4,.,TRBV4-3,CASSRRDSKNEKLFF,TGCGCCAGCAGCCGCAGGGACAGTAAAAATGAAAAACTGTTTTTT
TRBD1,TRBJ1-3,.,TRBV27,CASSLLGTGGHTIYF,TGTGCCAGCAGTTTATTGGGGACAGGGGGGCACACCATATATTTT
TRBD1,TRBJ1-2,.,TRBV7-3,CASSLDRGYGYTF,TGTGCCAGCAGCTTAGACAGGGGGTATGGCTACACCTTC
TRBD1,TRBJ1-5,.,TRBV19,CASCLVQGAFVIGNQPQHF,TGTGCCAGTTGCCTCGTCCAGGGGGCGTTTGTCATAGGCAATCAGCCCCAGCATTTT
TRBD2,TRBJ2-7,.,TRBV10-3,CAIKGPRAGGSSYEQYF,TGTGCCATAAAGGGCCCTCGGGCGGGGGGGAGCTCCTACGAGCAGTACTTC
TRBD1,TRBJ2-2,.,TRBV19,CASRTGGNGELFF,TGTGCCAGTAGGACAGGGGGGAACGGGGAGCTGTTTTTT
.,TRBJ2-5,.,TRBV5-1,CASAPLGSQETQYF,TGCGCCAGCGCACCCCTGGGCAGTCAAGAGACCCAGTACTTC
.,TRBJ2-7,.,TRBV3-1/TRBV3-2,CASSQDRGGDGQYF,TGTGCCAGCAGCCAAGATAGGGGGGGGGACGGGCAGTACTTC
TRBD1,TRBJ1-2,.,TRBV18,CASSPSGLTGGQYYGYTF,TGTGCCAGCTCACCATCAGGCCTGACAGGGGGTCAATACTATGGCTACACCTTC
.,TRBJ1-1,.,TRBV12-2,CASRSIDRPEAFF,TGTGCAAGCCGGAGTATAGACAGGCCCGAAGCTTTCTTT
TRBD1,TRBJ2-7,.,TRBV3-1/TRBV3-2,CASSPRDRVSYEQYF,TGTGCCAGCAGCCCCCGGGACAGGGTCTCCTACGAGCAGTACTTC
.,TRBJ2-3,.,TRBV20-1,CSARLVDTQYF,TGCAGTGCACGACTTGTAGATACGCAGTATTTT
TRBD2,TRBJ2-3,.,TRBV27,CASRLQRGGIDTQYF,TGTGCCAGCAGGCTGCAGCGGGGGGGTATAGATACGCAGTATTTT
.,TRBJ2-2,.,TRBV5-1,CASSLALTGNTGELFF,TGCGCCAGCAGCTTGGCATTAACAGGGAACACCGGGGAGCTGTTTTTT
TRBD2,TRBJ2-3,.,TRBV27,CASSSSRGGTFADTQYF,TGTGCCAGCAGTAGCTCGCGGGGGGGAACTTTTGCAGATACGCAGTATTTT
TRBD1,TRBJ2-7,.,TRBV18,CASSPPMGQGNEQYF,TGTGCCAGCTCACCACCAATGGGACAGGGGAACGAGCAGTACTTC
.,TRBJ2-1,.,TRBV27,CASSLGHVNEQFF,TGTGCCAGCAGTTTAGGACACGTCAATGAGCAGTTCTTC
.,TRBJ1-3,.,TRBV5-4,CASSAGLTNSGNTIYF,TGTGCCAGCAGCGCGGGACTTACAAACTCTGGAAACACCATATATTTT
TRBD1,TRBJ1-2,.,TRBV4-3,CASSQTTGTYGYTF,TGCGCCAGCAGCCAAACGACAGGGACCTATGGCTACACCTTC